This T cell receptor beta chain was profiled in a study of T cell changes during pregnancy in multiple sclerosis. The CDR3 has 12 residues. Germline-derived CDR1 and CDR2 are LNHDA and SQIVND (reference sequence). Losses at the gene ends were 9 bases for V and 5 bases for J; bases not matched to a gene: 7. Libraries were prepared by immunoSEQ multiplex PCR; TCRdb keeps only in-frame clonotypes and omits some of them. The repertoire holds 66,000 or so clones, with 91% as singletons. The chain carries TRBV19 and TRBJ2-7; TRBD1 matches 7 bases. This TCR was recovered from a female donor with multiple sclerosis, enrolled in a pregnancy study. The specimen comprised CD8+ T cells from peripheral blood mononuclear cells, sampled before pregnancy. The CDR3 coding sequence is TGTGCCAGCCAGGGGGTTGGGAACGAGCAGTACTTC. Amino acids: CASQGVGNEQYF.